One and the same sample provided the 26 T cell receptor beta chains below, sequenced in a study of blood T cells in healthy people across ages. A second roughly 7 to 12 cycle PCR used barcoded and J-beta primers. TCRdb re-derived calls from the 5' RACE reads in MiXCR, one entry per CDR3 protein. The sample carries 2 million or so distinct CDR3 sequences, roughly 50% recorded once. The sample consisted of blood. These receptors were taken from a woman aged 40 to 49 in good health.

The genes are TRBV9 and TRBJ1-2; TRBD1 matches at 7 bases. V lost 0 bases to trimming and J lost 4 bases; unmatched junction nucleotides: 6. Germline V CDR1 and CDR2: SGDLS, YYNGEE. The CDR3 is 15 amino acids. The CDR3 DNA follows: TGTGCCAGCAGCGTAGCAGGGACAGCCCTCTATGGCTACACCTTC. Its translation is CASSVAGTALYGYTF.

This CDR3 is CASKRSHSGTGSEKLFF. The CDR3 nucleotides read TGTGCCAGCAAGAGGTCCCACTCCGGGACAGGAAGTGAAAAACTGTTTTTT. The chain couples TRBV6-1 to TRBJ1-4, with 8 bases that match TRBD1. The CDR3 contains 17 residues. Germline V lookup: CDR1 MNHNS, CDR2 SASEGT. Trimming at V came to 7 bases and at J to 7 bases, leaving 17 bases not matched to a gene.

This clonotype was picked up a small number of times. V gene TRBV20-1 combines with J gene TRBJ2-1; 7 bases are shared with TRBD2. Germline V CDR1 and CDR2: DFQATT, SNEGSKA (reference sequence). The CDR3 runs to 15 residues. V lost 6 bases and J lost 5; bases outside the gene matches: 13. The CDR3 protein is CSAQWGGDIHNEQFF. The CDR3 coding sequence is TGCAGTGCCCAGTGGGGAGGGGATATCCACAATGAGCAGTTCTTC.

DNA of the CDR3: TGTGCCAGCTCGCCCGTATTGGGCAGTCCCTCTGGGGCCAACGTCCTGACTTTC. This codes for CASSPVLGSPSGANVLTF. The rearrangement joins TRBV18 to TRBJ2-6; unclear D gene. The CDR3 length is 18 residues. V gave up 6 bases and J gave up 0 bases, with 18 bases separating them. From germline, CDR1 is KGHSH and CDR2 LQKENI. The variable domain in full, with the rest retrieved from reference TRBV18 and TRBJ2-6, is NAGVMQNPRHLVRRRGQEARLRCSPMKGHSHVYWYRQLPEEGLKFMVYLQKENIIDESGMPKERFSAEFPKEGPSILRIQQVVRGDSAAYFCASSPVLGSPSGANVLTFGAGSRLTVL.

This clonotype came up once. V is TRBV14 and J is TRBJ2-4; weak D call: TRBD2 (5 bases). V was cut by 0 bases and J by 8 bases, with 11 bases left in between. The CDR3 loop spans 14 amino acids. Germline CDR1 reads SGHDN; CDR2 reads FVKESK. CDR3: CASSQDLSGDIQYF. The DNA of the CDR3 is TGTGCCAGCAGCCAAGATCTCAGCGGCGACATTCAGTACTTC.

With regard to this clonotype: The junction departs from germline at one end; a sequencing error may be responsible. The V gene is TRBV6-2 or TRBV6-3, the J gene TRBJ2-5; D not certain. CDR1 and CDR2 from the germline V gene are MNHEY and SVGEGT. The CDR3 is made up of 14 amino acids. For the CDR3, the DNA is TGTGCCACCAGTCGTCCCCCTCGAGTGGAGACCCAGTACTTC. Protein: CATSRPPRVETQYF.

This clonotype came up a few times. The V call is TRBV28, the J call TRBJ2-5; 8 positions agree with TRBD1. This CDR3 is 16 amino acids long. Germline V CDR1 and CDR2: MDHEN, SYDVKM. The trim removed 5 bases at V and 4 bases at J, leaving 12 bases unmatched. The CDR3 loop is CASSLDRGVLGETQYF. Written as DNA, the CDR3 is TGTGCCAGCAGTCTTGACAGGGGAGTTCTTGGAGAGACCCAGTACTTC.

J is TRBJ2-3 and V is TRBV5-1; the match to TRBD2 covers 12 bases. Germline V gene lookup returns CDR1 SGHRS and CDR2 YFSETQ. V trimming: 4 bases; J trimming: 4 bases; junction bases outside the gene matches: 7. The CDR3 is 16 residues long. The CDR3 sequence is CASSTRTSGDSDTQYF. CDR3 DNA: TGCGCCAGCAGCACCAGGACTAGCGGGGATTCAGATACGCAGTATTTT. Full variable domain (outside the CDR3, taken from reference TRBV5-1 and TRBJ2-3): KAGVTQTPRYLIKTRGQQVTLSCSPISGHRSVSWYQQTPGQGLQFLFEYFSETQRNKGNFPGRFSGRQFSNSRSEMNVSTLELGDSALYLCASSTRTSGDSDTQYFGPGTRLTVL.

The rearrangement links TRBV6-5 to TRBJ2-7, with D tentatively TRBD2 (6 bases). The J call is doubtful: the DNA matches TRBJ2-5 better. This CDR3 spans 16 amino acids. Germline loops: CDR1 MNHEY, CDR2 SVGAGI. The CDR3 nucleotides are TGTGCCAGCAGTTACACCCCTATAGGAGGGTTGGAGACCCAGTACTTC. Encoded protein: CASSYTPIGGLETQYF.

The chain has TRBV20-1 and TRBJ1-6; possible D gene TRBD1, 5 bases. This CDR3 has 20 residues. Germline V gives CDR1 DFQATT, CDR2 SNEGSKA (reference sequence). Trimming removed 0 bases at V and 7 bases at J, with 28 bases between. The CDR3 nucleotides are TGCAGTGCTAGAGATTTAGATGACGAAGGAGGGGCCTTAGGAAATTCACCCCTCCACTTT. Amino acids: CSARDLDDEGGALGNSPLHF.

This chain joins TRBV29-1 and TRBJ2-1; either TRBD1 or TRBD2 may fit D (5 bases each). The CDR3 covers 14 residues. Trimming left V 7 bases short and J 7 bases short, with 20 bases between. CDR1 SQVTM and CDR2 ANQGSEA come from the germline V gene. CDR3 nucleotide sequence: TGCAGCGGCTCGGGGCGCGCCCCATGGAATGAGCAGTTCTTC. This sequence encodes CSGSGRAPWNEQFF.

The chain recombines TRBV5-1 with TRBJ2-6; D is undetermined. V shed 2 bases and J shed 2 bases, with 14 bases lying between them. The germline CDR1 and CDR2 sequences are SGHRS and YFSETQ. The CDR3 sequence is 17 residues long. The CDR3 spells CASSFGGSPPGANVLTF. The CDR3 DNA follows: TGCGCCAGCAGCTTTGGCGGCTCCCCCCCTGGGGCCAACGTCCTGACTTTC.

V gene TRBV6-2 or TRBV6-3 combines with J gene TRBJ2-5; TRBD2 aligns across 9 bases. This CDR3 has 17 residues. In germline, CDR1 is MNHEY, CDR2 SVGEGT. V lost 1 base to trimming and J lost 0 bases; unmatched junction nucleotides: 6. The CDR3 coding sequence is TGTGCCAGCAGTTACTTAATGGGCGGGGGGGACCAAGAGACCCAGTACTTC. Translating it yields CASSYLMGGGDQETQYF.

This clonotype was seen more than once but under ten times. The gene calls are TRBV6-2 or TRBV6-3 and TRBJ1-2; D not certain. CDR3 size: 12 residues. The germline V and J ends were trimmed by 6 bases and 8 bases, with 13 bases remaining between them. CDR1 and CDR2 from the germline V gene are MNHEY and SVGEGT. The CDR3 here is CASSKAPSGYTF. The DNA for the CDR3 is TGTGCCAGCAGCAAGGCACCCTCCGGCTACACCTTC.

The chain recombines TRBV29-1 with TRBJ2-3; D remains ambiguous. Germline lookup yields CDR1 SQVTM and CDR2 ANQGSEA. V was shortened by 4 bases and J by 2 bases, with 7 bases between the two germline ends. The CDR3 sequence is 12 residues long. The CDR3 loop reads CSVVLATDTQYF. CDR3 sequence (DNA): TGCAGCGTTGTCTTGGCCACAGATACGCAGTATTTT.

This clonotype was picked up a small number of times. The genes are TRBV2 and TRBJ2-7; no definite D call. CDR1 and CDR2 (germline): SNHLY, FYNNEI. The CDR3 runs 13 residues. V lost 6 bases to trimming and J lost 3 bases, with 12 bases between them. The CDR3 loop is CASSKNLGYEQYF. The CDR3 DNA is TGTGCCAGCAGCAAAAATCTTGGCTACGAGCAGTACTTC. Combining the CDR3 with reference TRBV2 and TRBJ2-7 gives the whole variable domain EPEVTQTPSHQVTQMGQEVILRCVPISNHLYFYWYRQILGQKVEFLVSFYNNEISEKSEIFDDQFSVERPDGSNFTLKIRSTKLEDSAMYFCASSKNLGYEQYFGPGTRLTVT.

The V call is TRBV4-2, the J call TRBJ2-1; the D gene could be TRBD1 or TRBD2 (5 bases each). Germline V gene sequence: CDR1 LGHNA, CDR2 YNFKEQ. The CDR3 is 15 amino acids. V was trimmed by 0 bases and J by 8 bases, leaving 14 bases between them. CDR3 nucleotides: TGTGCCAGCAGCCAAGAGAGGAGAGGGGACCATGAGCAGTTCTTC. Translated: CASSQERRGDHEQFF.

There are a few counts of this clonotype. The chain links TRBV5-1 to TRBJ2-6, with unresolved D. Trimming stripped 1 base from V and 1 base from J, with 9 bases between. In germline, CDR1 is SGHRS, CDR2 YFSETQ. CDR3 size: 16 residues. The CDR3 region has the DNA TGCGCCAGCAGCTTGAATACCCTTTCTGGGGCCAACGTCCTGACTTTC. It codes for CASSLNTLSGANVLTF.

The chain employs TRBV4-1 and TRBJ2-1; 14 nucleotides align to TRBD2. V shed 3 bases and J 12 bases; nucleotides not matched to a gene: 4. Germline CDR1 reads MGHRA; CDR2 reads YSYEKL. This CDR3 is 14 amino acids long. The CDR3 spells CASSHLGTSGGQFF. DNA of the CDR3: TGCGCCAGCAGCCACCTGGGGACTAGCGGGGGGCAGTTCTTC.

This clonotype was found once. The chain couples TRBV20-1 to TRBJ2-3; 12 bases are shared with TRBD2. This CDR3 is built from 16 residues. Germline CDR1 is DFQATT and CDR2 is SNEGSKA (reference sequence). V lost 5 bases and J lost 1; bases outside the gene matches: 7. The CDR3 nucleotides are TGCAGTGCTGTCATACTAGCGGGGGGTCGCACAGATACGCAGTATTTT. Its translation: CSAVILAGGRTDTQYF.

This chain joins TRBV28 and TRBJ2-3; 8 nucleotides align to TRBD1. This CDR3 is built from 16 residues. Germline CDR1 reads MDHEN; CDR2 reads SYDVKM. Germline trimming cut 5 bases from V and 1 base from J; bases unmatched to any gene: 8. The CDR3, as DNA: TGTGCCAGCAGTCCAAGGCAGGGGGCCGGCACAGATACGCAGTATTTT. This translates into CASSPRQGAGTDTQYF.

This clonotype was observed a single time. This chain connects TRBV15 to TRBJ1-2, with D tentatively TRBD1 (6 bases). V was pared by 0 bases and J by 8 bases, with 13 bases between. The length of the CDR3 is 14 residues. Germline V gene data show CDR1 as LNHNV and CDR2 as YYDKDF (reference sequence). CDR3 loop: CATSRDTRGKGYTF. The CDR3 DNA sequence: TGTGCCACCAGCAGAGATACGAGGGGGAAGGGCTACACCTTC.

The chain combines TRBV5-1 with TRBJ1-2, with 9 bases identical to TRBD1. Per germline, CDR1 SGHRS and CDR2 YFSETQ. Germline trimming cut 3 bases from V and 6 bases from J; bases unmatched to any gene: 6. The length of the CDR3 is 14 residues. DNA for the CDR3: TGCGCCAGCAGCTCCCGGGACAGGGTAAATGGCTACACCTTC. Translating gives CASSSRDRVNGYTF. The full variable domain, its missing parts supplied by reference TRBV5-1 and TRBJ1-2, is KAGVTQTPRYLIKTRGQQVTLSCSPISGHRSVSWYQQTPGQGLQFLFEYFSETQRNKGNFPGRFSGRQFSNSRSEMNVSTLELGDSALYLCASSSRDRVNGYTFGSGTRLTVV.

This clonotype was observed a few times. The chain carries TRBV20-1 and TRBJ2-1, with 9 bases identical to TRBD2. The V gene end was trimmed by 3 bases and the J gene end by 8 bases; junction bases not matched to a gene: 11. The CDR3 has 15 residues. Germline V CDR1 and CDR2: DFQATT, SNEGSKA (reference sequence). The CDR3 DNA sequence: TGCAGTGCTAGGGCCCCGGGGCGGGGGGGCTATGAGCAGTTCTTC. It yields the protein CSARAPGRGGYEQFF.

This clonotype was counted between two and nine times. The DNA for the CDR3 is TGTGCCAGCAGTAAACAGGGGGCGAGGGCCAACGTCCTGACTTTC. Translation: CASSKQGARANVLTF. The chain recombines TRBV6-2 or TRBV6-3 with TRBJ2-6; 9 nucleotides align to TRBD1. The CDR3 has 15 residues. J lost 5 bases, V lost 5 bases, and 4 bases had no gene match. From germline, CDR1 is MNHEY and CDR2 SVGEGT.

A few counts support this clonotype. CDR3 sequence reads: CASSLDRSDGYQETQYF. The CDR3 DNA reads as TGTGCCAGCAGCTTAGATCGGTCCGACGGGTACCAAGAGACCCAGTACTTC. This chain joins TRBV7-2 and TRBJ2-5; D not certain. Trimming stripped 1 base from V and 0 bases from J, with 15 bases between. This CDR3 has 17 amino acids. Germline CDR1 SGHTA, CDR2 FQGNSA. The whole variable domain, remainder taken from reference TRBV7-2 and TRBJ2-5, is GAGVSQSPSNKVTEKGKDVELRCDPISGHTALYWYRQSLGQGLEFLIYFQGNSAPDKSGLPSDRFSAERTGGSVSTLTIQRTQQEDSAVYLCASSLDRSDGYQETQYFGPGTRLLVL.